Following are 32 T cell receptor beta chains from one sample sequenced in a study of CD8+ T cells in alopecia areata. Extracted from the samples, RNA was reverse transcribed into cDNA to serve as the sequencing template. Clones were sequenced by immunoSEQ multiplex PCR, and TCRdb holds only the in-frame ones, with some missing. The sample contains 50,000 to 70,000 clones, about 40% of which appear only once. The sequencing input was NKG2D-low CD8+ T cells sorted from blood. The receptors were sampled from a human donor with alopecia areata.

The rearrangement uses TRBV7-8 and TRBJ1-6; TRBD1 matches 11 bases. The CDR3 runs 15 residues. CDR1 and CDR2 from the germline V gene are SGHVS and FQNEAQ. J gave up 9 bases and V 5 bases, and 6 bases lay outside the gene matches. In DNA, the CDR3 is TGTGCCAGCAGCGCGGACAGGGGGCGCGTTTCACCCCTCCACTTT. It specifies CASSADRGRVSPLHF.

J is TRBJ1-5 and V is TRBV15, with D unclear. CDR1 is LNHNV, CDR2 YYDKDF, per germline (reference sequence). This CDR3 has 13 residues. The V end lost 0 bases, the J end lost 8 bases, and 8 bases lay between the germline ends. CDR3 nucleotides: TGTGCCACCAGCAGAGATCGTAACGAGCCCCAGCATTTT. Residues: CATSRDRNEPQHF. Looking up the rest from reference TRBV15 and TRBJ1-5 gives the full variable domain: DAMVIQNPRYQVTQFGKPVTLSCSQTLNHNVMYWYQQKSSQAPKLLFHYYDKDFNNEADTPDNFQSRRPNTSFCFLDIRSPGLGDTAMYLCATSRDRNEPQHFGDGTRLSIL.

The chain carries TRBV5-6 and TRBJ2-3; TRBD2 aligns across 12 bases. The CDR3 consists of 16 residues. After removal of 7 bases from V and 3 bases from J, the junction contained 9 bases not matched to a gene. Germline V gene lookup returns CDR1 SGHDT and CDR2 YYEEEE. CDR3 protein: CASDLAGGPPTDTQYF. CDR3 coding DNA: TGTGCCAGCGATCTAGCGGGGGGGCCTCCTACAGATACGCAGTATTTT. Looking up the rest from reference TRBV5-6 and TRBJ2-3 gives the full variable domain: DAGVTQSPTHLIKTRGQQVTLRCSPKSGHDTVSWYQQALGQGPQFIFQYYEEEERQRGNFPDRFSGHQFPNYSSELNVNALLLGDSALYLCASDLAGGPPTDTQYFGPGTRLTVL.

The chain carries TRBV29-1 and TRBJ2-7; D perhaps matches TRBD2 (5 bases). Germline V CDR1 and CDR2: SQVTM, ANQGSEA. V was clipped by 5 bases and J by 3 bases, with 14 bases between them. This CDR3 has 13 residues. In DNA, the CDR3 is TGCAGCGTTCGTAATGCGGACTTCTACGAGCAGTACTTC. The encoded protein is CSVRNADFYEQYF.

The chain couples TRBV30 to TRBJ2-3; 10 nucleotides match TRBD2. Germline lookup yields CDR1 GTSNPN and CDR2 SVGIG (reference sequence). This CDR3 spans 13 amino acids. V shed 3 bases and J 4 bases; nucleotides not matched to a gene: 1. CDR3 residues: CAWRGTSADTQYF. The CDR3, as DNA: TGTGCCTGGAGGGGGACTAGCGCAGATACGCAGTATTTT.

This chain joins TRBV27 and TRBJ2-7; perhaps TRBD1 as D (5 bases). This CDR3 spans 13 amino acids. V shed 3 bases and J shed 6 bases, with 12 bases lying between them. Germline V CDR1 and CDR2: MNHEY, SMNVEV (reference sequence). CDR3 region: CASSFGRASEQYF. CDR3 coding DNA: TGTGCCAGCAGTTTTGGCAGGGCCTCCGAGCAGTACTTC.

The rearrangement uses TRBV11-2 and TRBJ2-7; D might be TRBD2 (5 bases). Per the germline V gene, CDR1 is SGHAT and CDR2 is FQNNGV. CDR3 length: 11 amino acids. V lost 2 bases and J 7 bases, leaving 6 bases between the germline ends. The CDR3 nucleotides are TGTGCCAGCAGCTTAAGGAGGGAGCAGTACTTC. It translates to CASSLRREQYF.

V and J are TRBV30 and TRBJ2-2; no clear D gene. CDR3 length equals 12 residues. Trimming removed 2 bases from V and 8 bases from J, with 9 bases in between. Germline CDR1 GTSNPN, CDR2 SVGIG (reference sequence). CDR3: CAWSPRWGELFF. CDR3 coding DNA: TGTGCCTGGAGTCCCCGATGGGGGGAGCTGTTTTTT.

The CDR3 bases are TGCGCCAGCAGTCCTGGAGCGGGTCAGCCCCAGCATTTT. Protein: CASSPGAGQPQHF. V and J are TRBV23-1 and TRBJ1-5; D not certain. TRBV23-1 is an ORF, with its function uncertain. Trimming removed 4 bases from V and 6 bases from J, with 10 bases in between. The CDR3 contains 13 residues.

This rearrangement joins TRBV9 to TRBJ2-1, with D perhaps TRBD1 or TRBD2 (6 bases each). V was pared by 4 bases and J by 2 bases, with 13 bases between. CDR3 length equals 15 residues. The V gene's germline CDR1 is SGDLS and CDR2 YYNGEE. In nucleotides, the CDR3 is TGTGCCAGCAGCATGGCGGGGACACCCTACAATGAGCAGTTCTTC. It encodes CASSMAGTPYNEQFF.

CDR3 sequence: CASSPWTANEKLFF. CDR3 sequence (DNA): TGTGCCAGCAGTCCTTGGACAGCTAATGAAAAACTGTTTTTT. This chain uses TRBV25-1 with TRBJ1-4; the D gene is possibly TRBD1 (6 bases). CDR3 length equals 14 residues. Germline loops: CDR1 MGHDK, CDR2 SYGVNS. Trimming removed 5 bases at V and 3 bases at J, with 10 bases between. The variable domain in full, with the rest retrieved from reference TRBV25-1 and TRBJ1-4, is EADIYQTPRYLVIGTGKKITLECSQTMGHDKMYWYQQDPGMELHLIHYSYGVNSTEKGDLSSESTVSRIRTEHFPLTLESARPSHTSQYLCASSPWTANEKLFFGSGTQLSVL.

This clone was counted a few times. This chain uses TRBV29-1 with TRBJ2-1; 7 bases fit TRBD2. With 7 bases clipped from V and 6 bases from J, the junction kept 6 bases outside the gene matches. The CDR3 loop spans 12 amino acids. Germline V gene sequence: CDR1 SQVTM, CDR2 ANQGSEA. CDR3 residues: CSGGLGRNEQFF. The CDR3 region has the DNA TGCAGCGGTGGACTAGGCCGCAATGAGCAGTTCTTC.

The chain combines TRBV7-3 with TRBJ2-2; D not resolved. The V end lost 5 bases, the J end lost 4 bases, and 11 bases lay between the germline ends. Germline CDR1 reads SGHTA; CDR2 reads FQGTGA. There are 14 residues in the CDR3. DNA for the CDR3: TGTGCCAGCAGCCCATCGGCGTCCACCGGGGAGCTGTTTTTT. This sequence encodes CASSPSASTGELFF. The variable domain in full, with the rest retrieved from reference TRBV7-3 and TRBJ2-2, is GAGVSQTPSNKVTEKGKYVELRCDPISGHTALYWYRQSLGQGPEFLIYFQGTGAADDSGLPNDRFFAVRPEGSVSTLKIQRTERGDSAVYLCASSPSASTGELFFGEGSRLTVL.

This chain uses TRBV13 with TRBJ2-2; D might be TRBD2 (6 bases). CDR1 is PRHDT, CDR2 FYEKMQ, per germline (reference sequence). V was cut by 2 bases and J by 0 bases, with 10 bases left in between. The CDR3 sequence is 16 residues long. The CDR3 region is CASSLRAGANTGELFF. CDR3 nucleotides: TGTGCCAGCAGCTTACGAGCGGGCGCGAACACCGGGGAGCTGTTTTTT.

In DNA form, the CDR3 reads TGTGCCAGCAGCGCGGGGGGTCCCAGAAGCAATCAGCCCCAGCATTTT. It encodes CASSAGGPRSNQPQHF. The J gene is TRBJ1-5, the V gene TRBV5-6; a possible D gene is TRBD1 (5 bases). The CDR3 runs 16 residues. Germline V gene lookup returns CDR1 SGHDT and CDR2 YYEEEE. V was trimmed by 4 bases and J by 1 base, leaving 15 bases between them.

V is TRBV29-1 and J is TRBJ2-7, with D perhaps matching TRBD1 (5 bases). Trimming pared 6 bases from V and 0 bases from J, leaving 9 bases between. CDR3 length: 12 residues. Looked up from germline, CDR1 is SQVTM and CDR2 is ANQGSEA. CDR3 in amino acids: CSVGHSSYEQYF. The CDR3 coding sequence is TGCAGCGTCGGACACAGCTCCTACGAGCAGTACTTC.

The genes are TRBV6-5 and TRBJ2-1; 8 bases are a match to TRBD2. V dropped 4 bases and J dropped 0; count of bases not matched to a gene: 5. Looked up from germline, CDR1 is MNHEY and CDR2 is SVGAGI. This CDR3 has 16 residues. In nucleotides, the CDR3 is TGTGCCAGCAGTTTAGCGGGGCTCAGCTCCTACAATGAGCAGTTCTTC. Translation gives CASSLAGLSSYNEQFF.

The chain recombines TRBV30 with TRBJ1-1, with 7 bases that match TRBD1. Germline V gives CDR1 GTSNPN, CDR2 SVGIG (reference sequence). Trimming took 5 bases from V and 1 from J; bases not matched to a gene: 7. The CDR3 spans 14 residues. The CDR3 DNA is TGTGCCTGGGGCTGGGACAGTGAGAACACTGAAGCTTTCTTT. Translation: CAWGWDSENTEAFF. Filled out from reference TRBV30 and TRBJ1-1, the complete variable domain reads SQTIHQWPATLVQPVGSPLSLECTVEGTSNPNLYWYRQAAGRGLQLLFYSVGIGQISSEVPQNLSASRPQDRQFILSSKKLLLSDSGFYLCAWGWDSENTEAFFGQGTRLTVV.

This clone turned up a few times. This chain uses TRBV29-1 with TRBJ2-1, with D unclear. This CDR3 spans 10 amino acids. V shed 4 bases and J shed 10 bases, with 8 bases lying between them. Germline values: CDR1 SQVTM, CDR2 ANQGSEA. The CDR3 coding sequence is TGCAGCGTTGTTTCCCGAGAGCAGTTCTTC. Its protein is CSVVSREQFF.

This clone was counted between two and nine times. This chain uses TRBV5-1 with TRBJ2-7; D might be TRBD2 (6 bases). This CDR3 is built from 12 residues. The germline V and J ends were trimmed by 4 bases and 4 bases, with 9 bases remaining between them. Germline V gene sequence: CDR1 SGHRS, CDR2 YFSETQ. The CDR3 DNA reads as TGCGCCAGCAGCGTGGCGGGGTACGAGCAGTACTTC. Translation gives CASSVAGYEQYF.

The CDR3 region is CASSLEAPAETQYF. As DNA, the CDR3 is TGTGCCAGCAGCTTAGAAGCGCCCGCAGAGACCCAGTACTTC. This chain connects TRBV7-9 to TRBJ2-5, with D unresolved. From germline, CDR1 is SEHNR and CDR2 FQNEAQ (reference sequence). This CDR3 is 14 amino acids long. Trimming left V 1 base short and J 4 bases short, with 10 bases between.

This clone showed up just a few times. The chain couples TRBV7-9 to TRBJ2-7; possibly TRBD2 for D (5 bases). V lost 6 bases and J lost 7, with 19 bases in between. The CDR3 is made up of 14 amino acids. Germline V lookup: CDR1 SEHNR, CDR2 FQNEAQ (reference sequence). The chain's CDR3 is CASSGRLPQGEQYF. As DNA, the CDR3 is TGTGCCAGCAGTGGACGACTACCCCAAGGGGAGCAGTACTTC.

This clone was seen only once. V gene TRBV30 combines with J gene TRBJ2-3; 7 bases align to TRBD2. After removal of 4 bases from V and 2 bases from J, the junction contained 6 bases not matched to a gene. This CDR3 has 14 residues. Germline CDR1 GTSNPN, CDR2 SVGIG (reference sequence). Written as DNA, the CDR3 is TGTGCCTGGACCGGGACTACCTTCACAGATACGCAGTATTTT. This codes for CAWTGTTFTDTQYF.

The chain carries TRBV18 and TRBJ2-1; no firm D call. This CDR3 has 15 amino acids. Germline V gene sequence: CDR1 KGHSH, CDR2 LQKENI. The V and J ends lost 2 bases and 9 bases respectively, with 17 bases between them. The DNA of the CDR3 is TGTGCCAGCTCACCAGCGTCCCCCCGAGGTGGTGAGCAGTTCTTC. Its translation: CASSPASPRGGEQFF.

This clone was recorded once. Other nucleotide sequences in the sample specify the same CDR3. V is TRBV9 and J is TRBJ2-3; TRBD1 is a possible D gene (6 bases). V was shortened by 0 bases and J by 6 bases, with 14 bases between the two germline ends. Germline V CDR1 and CDR2: SGDLS, YYNGEE. The CDR3 is 15 amino acids. CDR3 region: CASSVAGTSTDTQYF. The CDR3 DNA is TGTGCCAGCAGCGTAGCCGGGACAAGTACCGATACGCAGTATTTT.

This sequence joins TRBV19 and TRBJ1-2; tentative D call: TRBD1 (5 bases). Germline assignment: CDR1 LNHDA and CDR2 SQIVND (reference sequence). Between the trimmed V and J ends, which lost 7 bases and 4 bases, there was a span of 7 bases. CDR3 length: 11 amino acids. Here the CDR3 reads CASTTGYGYTF. In nucleotides, the CDR3 is TGTGCCAGTACCACAGGCTATGGCTACACCTTC.

In its sample, this clone was seen many times. This sequence joins TRBV6-4 and TRBJ2-3, with 9 positions matching TRBD2. This CDR3 has 15 amino acids. Germline CDR1 reads MRHNA; CDR2 reads SNTAGT. V dropped 3 bases and J dropped 2; count of bases not matched to a gene: 3. The CDR3 DNA sequence: TGTGCCAGCAGTGAGTCTAGCGGGGACACAGATACGCAGTATTTT. Protein: CASSESSGDTDTQYF.

The chain recombines TRBV27 with TRBJ1-1; the D is unclear. CDR1 and CDR2 from the germline V gene are MNHEY and SMNVEV (reference sequence). The ends were cut back, 5 bases at V and 0 bases at J, with 7 bases in the middle. This CDR3 contains 13 residues. The CDR3 sequence is CASSMSLNTEAFF. The CDR3 bases are TGTGCCAGCAGTATGAGCCTGAACACTGAAGCTTTCTTT.

The gene calls are TRBV7-9 and TRBJ2-5; the match to TRBD2 covers 7 bases. There are 14 residues in the CDR3. With 5 bases clipped from V and 5 bases from J, the junction kept 8 bases outside the gene matches. From germline, CDR1 is SEHNR and CDR2 FQNEAQ (reference sequence). The CDR3 loop is CASSPPLAAETQYF. CDR3 DNA: TGTGCCAGCAGCCCCCCCCTAGCGGCGGAGACCCAGTACTTC.

V usage is TRBV7-3 and J usage is TRBJ2-1; 9 bases are a match to TRBD2. Germline lookup yields CDR1 SGHTA and CDR2 FQGTGA. V dropped 2 bases and J dropped 3; count of bases not matched to a gene: 2. CDR3 length: 15 amino acids. The CDR3 nucleotides read TGTGCCAGCAGCTTATTAGCGGGAGACTACAATGAGCAGTTCTTC. Translation: CASSLLAGDYNEQFF.

V and J are TRBV19 and TRBJ2-6; no reliable D call. From germline, CDR1 is LNHDA and CDR2 SQIVND (reference sequence). V lost 4 bases and J 0 bases, leaving 7 bases between the germline ends. CDR3 length: 15 residues. CDR3 in DNA: TGTGCCAGTAGTAAGCTTATCTCTGGGGCCAACGTCCTGACTTTC. As protein: CASSKLISGANVLTF.

The chain carries TRBV9 and TRBJ2-2, with 9 bases identical to TRBD1. The CDR3 consists of 14 residues. Trimming removed 5 bases from V and 4 bases from J; junction bases left unmatched: 3. Germline V CDR1 and CDR2: SGDLS, YYNGEE. CDR3: CASRGQGLTGELFF. The DNA for the CDR3 is TGTGCCAGCAGGGGACAGGGACTCACCGGGGAGCTGTTTTTT.